Listed here are 17 T cell receptor beta chains from one sample, sequenced in a study of blood T cell repertoires in COVID-19. Repertoires were generated with immunoSEQ multiplex PCR, while TCRdb's copy carries only in-frame clones and drops some. This sample yields 250,000 to 350,000 clones, of which 90% are seen a single time; approximately 4% belongs to the top ten. Sequenced material: PBMCs or T cells enriched from blood (not recorded which). The receptors here all came from a woman between 18 and 29 years old with acute COVID-19.

The V call is TRBV25-1, the J call TRBJ1-3; D may be TRBD1 (6 bases). Germline V CDR1 and CDR2: MGHDK, SYGVNS. V was cut by 10 bases and J by 3 bases, with 10 bases left in between. The length of the CDR3 is 12 residues. As DNA, the CDR3 is TGTGCCACAGGGGACGGTGGAAACACCATATATTTT. It yields the protein CATGDGGNTIYF.

The chain is built from TRBV4-2 and TRBJ2-1; D possibly corresponds to TRBD1 (5 bases). Germline V gene sequence: CDR1 LGHNA, CDR2 YNFKEQ. The CDR3 consists of 15 residues. V gave up 0 bases and J gave up 8 bases, with 14 bases separating them. CDR3 sequence reads: CASSQEDRQYHEQFF. The CDR3 nucleotides are TGTGCCAGCAGCCAAGAGGATAGACAGTATCATGAGCAGTTCTTC.

The CDR3 sequence: CATDLPGPGEQYF. The CDR3 DNA follows: TGTGCCACCGACCTCCCGGGTCCTGGGGAGCAGTACTTC. The V and J genes are TRBV6-5 and TRBJ2-7, with no clear D. Germline V gene sequence: CDR1 MNHEY, CDR2 SVGAGI. The ends were cut back, 10 bases at V and 7 bases at J, with 20 bases in the middle. The length of the CDR3 is 13 residues.

V is TRBV28 and J is TRBJ1-4; D gene uncertain. The CDR3 covers 13 residues. Germline loops: CDR1 MDHEN, CDR2 SYDVKM. V gave up 6 bases and J gave up 8 bases, with 13 bases separating them. Here the CDR3 reads CASRNELNEKLFF. The CDR3 nucleotides are TGTGCCAGCAGGAATGAGCTTAACGAAAAACTGTTTTTT.

This sequence joins TRBV6-5 and TRBJ1-2; no clear D gene. Germline CDR1 is MNHEY and CDR2 is SVGAGI. The ends were cut back, 4 bases at V and 10 bases at J, with 19 bases in the middle. This CDR3 region has 14 residues. This CDR3 reads CASSSGPNSMPYTF. The CDR3 DNA reads TGTGCCAGCAGTTCCGGTCCGAATTCTATGCCCTACACCTTC.

The gene calls are TRBV2 and TRBJ2-1, with D maybe TRBD2 (5 bases). There are 16 residues in the CDR3. CDR1 is SNHLY, CDR2 FYNNEI, per germline. The V end lost 2 bases, the J end lost 0 bases, and 11 bases lay between the germline ends. CDR3 sequence reads: CASSERGLSSYNEQFF. The CDR3 nucleotides read TGTGCCAGCAGTGAACGCGGGTTAAGCTCCTACAATGAGCAGTTCTTC. The variable domain in full, completed from reference TRBV2 and TRBJ2-1, reads EPEVTQTPSHQVTQMGQEVILRCVPISNHLYFYWYRQILGQKVEFLVSFYNNEISEKSEIFDDQFSVERPDGSNFTLKIRSTKLEDSAMYFCASSERGLSSYNEQFFGPGTRLTVL.

The chain combines TRBV2 with TRBJ1-1; weak D call: TRBD1 (5 bases). Trimming removed 5 bases at V and 3 bases at J, with 16 bases between. The CDR3 runs 15 residues. CDR1 and CDR2 from the germline V gene are SNHLY and FYNNEI. The chain's CDR3 is CASSLNQGADTEAFF. DNA of the CDR3: TGTGCCAGCAGTTTAAACCAAGGGGCCGACACTGAAGCTTTCTTT.

This chain uses TRBV5-1 with TRBJ2-6; 8 positions agree with TRBD1. There are 17 residues in the CDR3. After removal of 1 base from V and 0 bases from J, the junction contained 3 bases not matched to a gene. Germline V lookup: CDR1 SGHRS, CDR2 YFSETQ. The CDR3: CASSLQGASSGANVLTF. The CDR3 DNA sequence: TGCGCCAGCAGCTTGCAGGGGGCGAGCTCTGGGGCCAACGTCCTGACTTTC. Based on the CDR3 plus reference TRBV5-1 and TRBJ2-6, the full variable domain is KAGVTQTPRYLIKTRGQQVTLSCSPISGHRSVSWYQQTPGQGLQFLFEYFSETQRNKGNFPGRFSGRQFSNSRSEMNVSTLELGDSALYLCASSLQGASSGANVLTFGAGSRLTVL.

This chain links TRBV9 with TRBJ1-6, with TRBD1 identical over 7 bases. Unmatched junction bases numbered 11, after V lost 4 bases and J lost 7 bases. Germline loops: CDR1 SGDLS, CDR2 YYNGEE. The CDR3 covers 16 residues. CDR3 sequence: CASSTRGGGANSPLHF. The CDR3 coding sequence is TGTGCCAGCAGCACTCGAGGAGGGGGCGCCAATTCACCCCTCCACTTT.

The chain employs TRBV28 and TRBJ2-4; D gene ambiguous. The CDR3 contains 12 residues. Trimming removed 6 bases from V and 6 bases from J, with 9 bases in between. Germline-derived CDR1 and CDR2 are MDHEN and SYDVKM. The CDR3 loop is CASSLPGNIQYF. The CDR3 DNA sequence: TGTGCCAGCAGCCTACCTGGAAACATTCAGTACTTC.

The chain carries TRBV24-1 and TRBJ1-2, with TRBD1 matching over 9 bases. The CDR3 is 13 residues long. The germline V gene encodes CDR1 KGHDR and CDR2 SFDVKD. Unmatched junction bases numbered 4, after V lost 7 bases and J lost 5 bases. The CDR3 protein is CATSPGQGYGYTF. The CDR3 region has the DNA TGTGCCACCAGCCCGGGACAGGGTTATGGCTACACCTTC.

The chain employs TRBV28 and TRBJ1-1, with a possible D match to TRBD1 (6 bases). This CDR3 is 14 amino acids long. V lost 6 bases, J lost 3 bases, and 14 bases lay in between. Germline V gene lookup returns CDR1 MDHEN and CDR2 SYDVKM. DNA of the CDR3: TGTGCCAGCAGGCCAGGGGATCGTCACACTGAAGCTTTCTTT. Amino acid sequence: CASRPGDRHTEAFF. The complete variable domain, with remaining parts taken from reference TRBV28 and TRBJ1-1, reads DVKVTQSSRYLVKRTGEKVFLECVQDMDHENMFWYRQDPGLGLRLIYFSYDVKMKEKGDIPEGYSVSREKKERFSLILESASTNQTSMYLCASRPGDRHTEAFFGQGTRLTVV.

V gene TRBV15 combines with J gene TRBJ2-7, with 7 bases matching TRBD1. Per the germline V gene, CDR1 is LNHNV and CDR2 is YYDKDF (reference sequence). Trimming took 1 base from V and 1 from J; bases not matched to a gene: 4. The CDR3 covers 15 residues. The CDR3 here is CATSRGGTASYEQYF. The CDR3 coding sequence is TGTGCCACCAGCAGAGGGGGGACAGCATCCTACGAGCAGTACTTC.

This clone appeared once. CDR3 residues: CASSVLTGQGIFSYNSPLHF. The CDR3 DNA is TGTGCCAGCAGCGTATTGACGGGACAGGGGATTTTTTCCTATAATTCACCCCTCCACTTT. The chain recombines TRBV2 with TRBJ1-6, with TRBD1 matching over 10 bases. J lost 1 base, V lost 6 bases, and 15 bases had no gene match. The germline gives CDR1 SNHLY, CDR2 FYNNEI. The CDR3 totals 20 residues.

The chain is built from TRBV7-3 and TRBJ1-1; maybe TRBD1 (5 bases). The CDR3 runs 13 residues. V gave up 4 bases and J gave up 6 bases, with 12 bases separating them. The germline gives CDR1 SGHTA, CDR2 FQGTGA. The DNA for the CDR3 is TGTGCCAGCAGCTCAGACCCGGGGGCTGAAGCTTTCTTT. Amino acid sequence: CASSSDPGAEAFF.

This chain joins TRBV5-6 and TRBJ2-7; D perhaps matches TRBD1 (6 bases). The CDR3 totals 16 residues. Germline V lookup: CDR1 SGHDT, CDR2 YYEEEE. V was trimmed by 0 bases and J by 0 bases, leaving 13 bases between them. The CDR3 loop reads CASSLGRGLPSYEQYF. CDR3 in DNA: TGTGCCAGCAGCTTGGGCAGGGGATTGCCCTCCTACGAGCAGTACTTC.

The chain recombines TRBV5-1 with TRBJ1-1; D is unresolved. The germline V gene encodes CDR1 SGHRS and CDR2 YFSETQ. The CDR3 sequence is 15 residues long. Trimming shortened V by 2 bases and J by 0 bases, and 11 bases separated the two germline ends. The CDR3 DNA is TGCGCCAGCAGCTTTTCCGGGAGCTTGAACACTGAAGCTTTCTTT. As protein: CASSFSGSLNTEAFF. Full variable domain (outside the CDR3, taken from reference TRBV5-1 and TRBJ1-1): KAGVTQTPRYLIKTRGQQVTLSCSPISGHRSVSWYQQTPGQGLQFLFEYFSETQRNKGNFPGRFSGRQFSNSRSEMNVSTLELGDSALYLCASSFSGSLNTEAFFGQGTRLTVV.